The 8 T cell receptor beta chains below come from one sample, sequenced in a study of cytomegalovirus exposure and HLA in healthy donors. Researchers ran the PCR with 60 Vbeta and 13 Jbeta primers. The assay was immunoSEQ multiplex PCR, and TCRdb's table has in-frame clones only and misses some. The table records 90,000 to 110,000 clones, approximately 80% of them present only once. The sample taken for sequencing was PBMCs. These receptors originate from a male donor in good health and CMV-seronegative.

This clone occurred a few times. The V call is TRBV6-5, the J call TRBJ2-5; TRBD2 aligns across 9 bases. The V segment lost 6 bases and the J segment 5 bases; nucleotides outside the gene matches: 4. CDR3 length: 13 amino acids. CDR1 is MNHEY, CDR2 SVGAGI, per germline. As DNA, the CDR3 is TGTGCCAGCAGGGTAGCGGGAGTGGAGACCCAGTACTTC. Encoded protein: CASRVAGVETQYF.

This clone has a single count. J is TRBJ2-5 and V is TRBV11-2, with a tentative D call TRBD1 (5 bases). The germline V gene encodes CDR1 SGHAT and CDR2 FQNNGV. The CDR3 contains 17 residues. V lost 3 bases and J lost 5, with 22 bases in between. DNA for the CDR3: TGTGCCAGCAGCTTTCCCCTTAGGGGTTATGCCCGCGAGACCCAGTACTTC. This sequence encodes CASSFPLRGYARETQYF.

V usage is TRBV4-2 and J usage is TRBJ2-1; 10 nucleotides align to TRBD2. CDR1 and CDR2 (germline): LGHNA, YNFKEQ. Trimming removed 4 bases from V and 0 bases from J; junction bases left unmatched: 6. The CDR3 has 17 residues. The CDR3 DNA sequence: TGTGCCAGCAGCCTTCGACTAGCGGGCGGCTCCTACAATGAGCAGTTCTTC. Translating gives CASSLRLAGGSYNEQFF.

This rearrangement joins TRBV4-2 to TRBJ2-7; TRBD2 is a possible D gene (6 bases). Trimming left V 0 bases short and J 2 bases short, with 14 bases between. Germline-derived CDR1 and CDR2 are LGHNA and YNFKEQ. The CDR3 covers 16 residues. The CDR3 DNA follows: TGTGCCAGCAGCCAAGAATGGAGGGAGTCCGCCTACGAGCAGTACTTC. Translating it yields CASSQEWRESAYEQYF.

V usage is TRBV7-9 and J usage is TRBJ2-5; no reliable D call. The J call may be wrong; the DNA end is better matched by TRBJ2-7. Per germline, CDR1 SEHNR and CDR2 FQNEAQ (reference sequence). The CDR3 runs to 14 residues. The CDR3 nucleotides are TGTGCCAGCAGCTTAGCGGGCAGTCCCTACGAGCAGTACTTC. The encoded protein is CASSLAGSPYEQYF.

The chain couples TRBV18 to TRBJ1-2, with TRBD1 identical over 7 bases. The CDR3 length is 14 residues. Germline CDR1 reads KGHSH; CDR2 reads LQKENI. V trimming: 4 bases; J trimming: 5 bases; junction bases outside the gene matches: 7. CDR3 in amino acids: CASSHTGVRYGYTF. The CDR3 bases are TGTGCCAGCTCACATACAGGGGTCCGATATGGCTACACCTTC. Drawing the rest from reference TRBV18 and TRBJ1-2, the complete variable domain is NAGVMQNPRHLVRRRGQEARLRCSPMKGHSHVYWYRQLPEEGLKFMVYLQKENIIDESGMPKERFSAEFPKEGPSILRIQQVVRGDSAAYFCASSHTGVRYGYTFGSGTRLTVV.

This sequence joins TRBV7-8 and TRBJ2-5; 7 bases map to TRBD2. After removal of 5 bases from V and 4 bases from J, the junction contained 1 base not matched to a gene. The germline gives CDR1 SGHVS, CDR2 FQNEAQ. The CDR3 is made up of 12 amino acids. The CDR3 coding sequence is TGTGCCAGCAGCGGGGGGGGAGAGACCCAGTACTTC. It codes for CASSGGGETQYF.

The chain couples TRBV7-9 to TRBJ2-1; D is unclear. Germline-derived CDR1 and CDR2 are SEHNR and FQNEAQ (reference sequence). V was clipped by 2 bases and J by 9 bases, with 8 bases between them. The CDR3 consists of 12 residues. The CDR3 region is CASSLLPAEQFF. The CDR3 nucleotides are TGTGCCAGCAGCTTACTACCCGCTGAGCAGTTCTTC. Full variable domain (remainder filled in from reference TRBV7-9 and TRBJ2-1): DTGVSQNPRHKITKRGQNVTFRCDPISEHNRLYWYRQTLGQGPEFLTYFQNEAQLEKSRLLSDRFSAERPKGSFSTLEIQRTEQGDSAMYLCASSLLPAEQFFGPGTRLTVL.